This entry lists 15 T cell receptor beta chains sequenced from one sample in a study of blood T cell repertoires in COVID-19. TCRdb keeps only in-frame clones here, not all; method: immunoSEQ multiplex PCR. The sample consists of tens of thousands of clones, 91% of them appearing once. The sequencing input was peripheral blood. All receptors derive from a woman aged 45 to 65 in a cohort sampled during active COVID-19.

V gene TRBV7-2 combines with J gene TRBJ2-7; no definite D call. V was shortened by 4 bases and J by 6 bases, with 13 bases between the two germline ends. The CDR3 has 13 amino acids. In germline, CDR1 is SGHTA, CDR2 FQGNSA. The CDR3 coding sequence is TGTGCCAGCAGCTCCATTACCCTCGGCGAGCAGTACTTC. It codes for CASSSITLGEQYF.

The rearrangement links TRBV6-5 to TRBJ1-4; D is unclear. Trimming took 8 bases from V and 0 from J, leaving 7 bases between them. The CDR3 is 13 amino acids. Germline lookup yields CDR1 MNHEY and CDR2 SVGAGI. CDR3 in DNA: TGTGCCAGCGGGAGGACAACTAATGAAAAACTGTTTTTT. It specifies CASGRTTNEKLFF.

The genes are TRBV7-3 and TRBJ2-1; 10 positions match TRBD2. Unmatched junction bases numbered 5, after V lost 3 bases and J lost 6 bases. In germline, CDR1 is SGHTA, CDR2 FQGTGA. The CDR3 has 15 amino acids. The CDR3: CASSFLAGEGNEQFF. The CDR3 DNA follows: TGTGCCAGCAGCTTCCTAGCGGGAGAGGGCAATGAGCAGTTCTTC. Drawing the rest from reference TRBV7-3 and TRBJ2-1, the complete variable domain is GAGVSQTPSNKVTEKGKYVELRCDPISGHTALYWYRQSLGQGPEFLIYFQGTGAADDSGLPNDRFFAVRPEGSVSTLKIQRTERGDSAVYLCASSFLAGEGNEQFFGPGTRLTVL.

This clone was found once. CDR3 protein: CASSLSNQRSYEQYF. The CDR3 coding sequence is TGCGCCAGCAGCTTGAGTAATCAGCGGTCCTACGAGCAGTACTTC. The chain recombines TRBV5-1 with TRBJ2-7, with a possible D match to TRBD2 (5 bases). This CDR3 has 15 residues. V was clipped by 1 base and J by 1 base, with 12 bases between them. Germline-derived CDR1 and CDR2 are SGHRS and YFSETQ.

A note on this clone: Distinct nucleotide sequences in the sample also encode this CDR3. This chain connects TRBV12-3 or TRBV12-4 to TRBJ2-1, with D uncertain. The CDR3 length is 11 residues. Trimming cost V 6 bases and J 4 bases, with 4 bases left between them. In nucleotides, the CDR3 is TGTGCCAGCAGCCTTTACAATGAGCAGTTCTTC. Its protein is CASSLYNEQFF.

The V call is TRBV11-2, the J call TRBJ2-1; D is unclear. The CDR3 sequence is 12 residues long. V was cut by 3 bases and J by 7 bases, with 7 bases left in between. Per the germline V gene, CDR1 is SGHAT and CDR2 is FQNNGV. In DNA, the CDR3 is TGTGCCAGCAGCTTGTTATTGAATGAGCAGTTCTTC. Its protein product is CASSLLLNEQFF.

The gene calls are TRBV11-3 and TRBJ1-2, with D tentatively TRBD1 (6 bases). This CDR3 is 13 amino acids long. The V gene's germline CDR1 is SGHNT and CDR2 YENEEA. Trimming took off 3 bases at V and 7 bases at J, with 12 bases between the two ends. The CDR3 is CASSLSQGTGYTF. The CDR3, as DNA: TGTGCCAGCAGCTTGTCACAGGGAACTGGCTACACCTTC.

J is TRBJ2-1 and V is TRBV3-1 (or the pseudogene TRBV3-2), with a possible D match to TRBD2 (6 bases). Looked up from germline, CDR1 is LGHDT and CDR2 is YNNKEL (reference sequence). The V end lost 0 bases, the J end lost 4 bases, and 13 bases lay between the germline ends. The CDR3 totals 16 residues. DNA of the CDR3: TGTGCCAGCAGCCAAGATCCCGGGACTCCTTACAATGAGCAGTTCTTC. Translating it yields CASSQDPGTPYNEQFF.

The V gene is TRBV5-4, the J gene TRBJ2-3, with 9 bases lining up with TRBD2. The CDR3 extends over 17 amino acids. The V and J ends lost 4 bases and 0 bases, in that order; junction bases with no gene match: 9. Germline V lookup: CDR1 SGHNT, CDR2 YYREEE (reference sequence). Here the CDR3 reads CASSQGTSSSSTDTQYF. The CDR3 DNA sequence: TGTGCCAGCAGCCAAGGGACTAGCTCCTCTAGCACAGATACGCAGTATTTT.

V and J are TRBV30 and TRBJ2-6, with D unresolved. This CDR3 is 11 amino acids long. CDR1 is GTSNPN and CDR2 is SVGIG in the germline V gene (reference sequence). Between the trimmed V and J ends, which lost 8 bases and 5 bases, there was a span of 7 bases. The CDR3 here is CARGRANVLTF. CDR3 nucleotide sequence: TGTGCCCGCGGAAGGGCCAACGTCCTGACTTTC. Supplemented by reference TRBV30 and TRBJ2-6, the full variable domain reads SQTIHQWPATLVQPVGSPLSLECTVEGTSNPNLYWYRQAAGRGLQLLFYSVGIGQISSEVPQNLSASRPQDRQFILSSKKLLLSDSGFYLCARGRANVLTFGAGSRLTVL.

This clone was detected once. This chain uses TRBV19 with TRBJ2-1; TRBD1 is a possible D gene (6 bases). The CDR3 is 12 amino acids. CDR1 is LNHDA, CDR2 SQIVND, per germline (reference sequence). V was cut by 5 bases and J by 13 bases, with 15 bases left in between. CDR3 protein: CASSFQDRYQFF. CDR3 DNA sequence: TGTGCCAGTAGTTTTCAAGACAGGTACCAGTTCTTC.

The chain carries TRBV27 and TRBJ2-3; 9 bases fit TRBD2. V was clipped by 4 bases and J by 3 bases; unmatched bases: 5. CDR3 length: 15 residues. Germline CDR1 reads MNHEY; CDR2 reads SMNVEV (reference sequence). The CDR3 sequence is CASSSGLAPTDTQYF. CDR3 coding DNA: TGTGCCAGCAGTTCGGGACTAGCACCGACAGATACGCAGTATTTT.

The V gene is TRBV19, the J gene TRBJ1-2; 7 bases fit TRBD1. Trimming at V came to 1 base and at J to 3 bases, leaving 2 bases not matched to a gene. The CDR3 has 14 amino acids. Germline-derived CDR1 and CDR2 are LNHDA and SQIVND (reference sequence). The CDR3 region is CASSIGQGDYGYTF. For the CDR3, the DNA is TGTGCCAGTAGTATAGGACAGGGTGACTATGGCTACACCTTC.

The chain employs TRBV2 and TRBJ1-5; unclear D gene. Looked up from germline, CDR1 is SNHLY and CDR2 is FYNNEI. This CDR3 region has 11 residues. Trimming removed 6 bases from V and 4 bases from J, with 4 bases in between. CDR3 bases: TGTGCCAGCAGCGAGAATCAGCCCCAGCATTTT. Translating gives CASSENQPQHF.

The chain employs TRBV5-5 and TRBJ2-6; 7 nucleotides align to TRBD2. Germline V gives CDR1 SGHKS, CDR2 YYEKEE (reference sequence). J lost 0 bases, V lost 6 bases, and 6 bases had no gene match. CDR3 length: 16 amino acids. CDR3 sequence: CASNGGGTSGANVLTF. Here the CDR3 DNA reads TGTGCCAGCAACGGCGGGGGAACCTCTGGGGCCAACGTCCTGACTTTC.